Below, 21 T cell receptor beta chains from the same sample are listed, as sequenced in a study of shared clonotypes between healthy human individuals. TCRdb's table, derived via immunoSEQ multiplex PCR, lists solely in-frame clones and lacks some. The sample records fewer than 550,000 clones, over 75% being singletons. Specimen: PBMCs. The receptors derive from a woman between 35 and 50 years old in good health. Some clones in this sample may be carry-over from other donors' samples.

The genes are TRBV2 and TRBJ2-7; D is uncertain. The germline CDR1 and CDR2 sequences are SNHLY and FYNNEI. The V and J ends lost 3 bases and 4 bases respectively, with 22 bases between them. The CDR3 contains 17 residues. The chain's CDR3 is CASSDSIVSAWRYEQYF. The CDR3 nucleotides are TGTGCCAGCAGTGATTCGATAGTGTCGGCTTGGAGATACGAGCAGTACTTC.

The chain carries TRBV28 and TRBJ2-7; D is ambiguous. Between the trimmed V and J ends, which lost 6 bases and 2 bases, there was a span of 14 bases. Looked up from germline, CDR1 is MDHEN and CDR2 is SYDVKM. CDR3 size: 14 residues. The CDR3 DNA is TGTGCCAGCAGCCCGTATCGGCAGCCCTACGAGCAGTACTTC. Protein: CASSPYRQPYEQYF. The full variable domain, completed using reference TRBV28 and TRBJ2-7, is DVKVTQSSRYLVKRTGEKVFLECVQDMDHENMFWYRQDPGLGLRLIYFSYDVKMKEKGDIPEGYSVSREKKERFSLILESASTNQTSMYLCASSPYRQPYEQYFGPGTRLTVT.

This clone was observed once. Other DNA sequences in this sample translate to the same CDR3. The CDR3 is CASSPRTGPTYEQYF. CDR3 in DNA: TGTGCCAGCAGCCCAAGGACAGGACCCACCTACGAGCAGTACTTC. The genes are TRBV7-2 and TRBJ2-7; 7 nucleotides agree with TRBD1. The V segment lost 5 bases and the J segment 2 bases; nucleotides outside the gene matches: 9. Germline V gene lookup returns CDR1 SGHTA and CDR2 FQGNSA. The CDR3 extends over 15 amino acids.

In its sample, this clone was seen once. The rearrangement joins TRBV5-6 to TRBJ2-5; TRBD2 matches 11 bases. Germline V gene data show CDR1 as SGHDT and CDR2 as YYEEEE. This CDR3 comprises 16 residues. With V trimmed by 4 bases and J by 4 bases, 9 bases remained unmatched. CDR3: CASSQNSGRAVETQYF. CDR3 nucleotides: TGTGCCAGCAGCCAAAATAGCGGGAGGGCGGTAGAGACCCAGTACTTC.

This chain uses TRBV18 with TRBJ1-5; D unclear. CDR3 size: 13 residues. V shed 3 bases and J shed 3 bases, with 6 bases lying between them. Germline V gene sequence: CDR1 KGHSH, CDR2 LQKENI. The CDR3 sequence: CASSPQVNQPQHF. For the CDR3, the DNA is TGTGCCAGCTCACCCCAGGTCAATCAGCCCCAGCATTTT.

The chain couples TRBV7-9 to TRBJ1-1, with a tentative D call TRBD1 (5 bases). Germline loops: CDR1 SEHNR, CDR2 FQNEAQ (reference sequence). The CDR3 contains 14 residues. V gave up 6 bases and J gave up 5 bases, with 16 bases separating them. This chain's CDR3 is CASRSLRVRTEAFF. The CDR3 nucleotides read TGTGCCAGCAGATCGCTCAGGGTGAGGACTGAAGCTTTCTTT.

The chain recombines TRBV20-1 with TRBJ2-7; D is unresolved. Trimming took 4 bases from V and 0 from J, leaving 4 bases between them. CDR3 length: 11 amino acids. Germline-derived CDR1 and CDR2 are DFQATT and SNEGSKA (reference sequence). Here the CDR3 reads CSAINSYEQYF. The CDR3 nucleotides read TGCAGTGCTATCAACTCCTACGAGCAGTACTTC.

CDR3 loop: CSVESDRAYEQYF. For the CDR3, the DNA is TGCAGCGTTGAATCGGACAGGGCCTACGAGCAGTACTTC. This chain joins TRBV29-1 and TRBJ2-7; TRBD1 matches at 8 bases. With V trimmed by 2 bases and J by 2 bases, 2 bases remained unmatched. The germline V gene encodes CDR1 SQVTM and CDR2 ANQGSEA. The CDR3 is 13 residues long.

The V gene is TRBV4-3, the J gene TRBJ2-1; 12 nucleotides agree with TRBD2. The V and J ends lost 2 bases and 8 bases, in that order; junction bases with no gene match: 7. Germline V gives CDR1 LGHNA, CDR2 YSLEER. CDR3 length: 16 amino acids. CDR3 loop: CASSQQPLAGGDEQFF. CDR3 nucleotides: TGCGCCAGCAGCCAACAACCACTAGCGGGAGGCGATGAGCAGTTCTTC.

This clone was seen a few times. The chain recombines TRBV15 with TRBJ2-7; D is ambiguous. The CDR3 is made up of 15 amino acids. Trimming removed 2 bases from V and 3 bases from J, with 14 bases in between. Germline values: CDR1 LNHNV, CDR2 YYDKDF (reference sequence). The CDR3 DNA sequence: TGTGCCACCAGCAGATCGACGGGCGGCTTCTACGAGCAGTACTTC. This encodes CATSRSTGGFYEQYF.

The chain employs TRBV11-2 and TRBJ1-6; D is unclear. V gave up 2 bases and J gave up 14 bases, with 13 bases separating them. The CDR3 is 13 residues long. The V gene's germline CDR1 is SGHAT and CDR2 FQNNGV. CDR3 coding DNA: TGTGCCAGCAGCTTATCTTATCGGTCATCCCTCCACTTT. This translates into CASSLSYRSSLHF.

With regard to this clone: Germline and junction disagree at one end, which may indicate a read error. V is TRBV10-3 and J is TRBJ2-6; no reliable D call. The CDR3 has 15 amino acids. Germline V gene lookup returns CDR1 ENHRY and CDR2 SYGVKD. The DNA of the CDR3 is TGTGCCATCAGTGATTTCGGACCTGGGTCCAACGTCCTGACTTTC. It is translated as CAISDFGPGSNVLTF.

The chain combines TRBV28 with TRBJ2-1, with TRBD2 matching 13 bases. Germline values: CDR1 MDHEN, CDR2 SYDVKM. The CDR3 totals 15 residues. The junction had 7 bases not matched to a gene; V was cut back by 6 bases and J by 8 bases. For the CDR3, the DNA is TGTGCCAGCAGGTTACTAGCGGGAGGGCCGGATGAGCAGTTCTTC. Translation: CASRLLAGGPDEQFF.

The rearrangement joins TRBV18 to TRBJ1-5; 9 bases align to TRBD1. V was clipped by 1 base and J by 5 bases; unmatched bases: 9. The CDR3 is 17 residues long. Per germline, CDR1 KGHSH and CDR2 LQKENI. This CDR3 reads CASSPRQGGGPYQPQHF. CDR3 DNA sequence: TGTGCCAGCTCACCACGACAGGGGGGCGGTCCTTATCAGCCCCAGCATTTT.

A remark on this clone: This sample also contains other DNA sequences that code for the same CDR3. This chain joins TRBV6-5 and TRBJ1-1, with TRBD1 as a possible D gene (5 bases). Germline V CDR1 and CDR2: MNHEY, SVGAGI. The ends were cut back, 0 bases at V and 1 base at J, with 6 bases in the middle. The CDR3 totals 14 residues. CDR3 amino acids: CASSYSGGNTEAFF. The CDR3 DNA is TGTGCCAGCAGTTACTCCGGGGGGAACACTGAAGCTTTCTTT.

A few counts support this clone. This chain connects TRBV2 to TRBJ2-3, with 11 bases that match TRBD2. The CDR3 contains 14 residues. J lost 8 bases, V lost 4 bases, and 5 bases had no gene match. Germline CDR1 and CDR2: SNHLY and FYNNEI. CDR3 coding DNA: TGTGCCAGCAGTGTAGGGACTAGCGGAATTACGCAGTATTTT. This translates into CASSVGTSGITQYF. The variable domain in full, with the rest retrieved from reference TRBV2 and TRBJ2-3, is EPEVTQTPSHQVTQMGQEVILRCVPISNHLYFYWYRQILGQKVEFLVSFYNNEISEKSEIFDDQFSVERPDGSNFTLKIRSTKLEDSAMYFCASSVGTSGITQYFGPGTRLTVL.

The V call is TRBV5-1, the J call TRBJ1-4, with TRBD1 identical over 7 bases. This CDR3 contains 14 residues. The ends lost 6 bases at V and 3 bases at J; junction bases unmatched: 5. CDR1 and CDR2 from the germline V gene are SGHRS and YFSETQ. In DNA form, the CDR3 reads TGCGCCAGCACCGAGACAGGGTCTAATGAAAAACTGTTTTTT. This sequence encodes CASTETGSNEKLFF. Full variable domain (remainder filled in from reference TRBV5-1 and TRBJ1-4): KAGVTQTPRYLIKTRGQQVTLSCSPISGHRSVSWYQQTPGQGLQFLFEYFSETQRNKGNFPGRFSGRQFSNSRSEMNVSTLELGDSALYLCASTETGSNEKLFFGSGTQLSVL.

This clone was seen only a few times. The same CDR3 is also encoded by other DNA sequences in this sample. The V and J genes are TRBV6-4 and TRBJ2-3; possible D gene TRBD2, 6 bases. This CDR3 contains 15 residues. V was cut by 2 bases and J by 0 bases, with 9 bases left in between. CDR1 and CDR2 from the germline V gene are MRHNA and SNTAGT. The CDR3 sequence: CASSDGSGSTDTQYF. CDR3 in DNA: TGTGCCAGCAGTGACGGGAGCGGGAGCACAGATACGCAGTATTTT.

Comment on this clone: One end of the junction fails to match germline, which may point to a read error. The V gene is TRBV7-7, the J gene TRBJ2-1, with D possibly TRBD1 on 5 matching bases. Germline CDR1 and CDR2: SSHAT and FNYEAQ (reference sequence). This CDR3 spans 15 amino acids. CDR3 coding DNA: TGTGCTAGCAGCTTTCAATGGGGCCCGGACAATGAGCAGTTCTTC. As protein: CASSFQWGPDNEQFF.

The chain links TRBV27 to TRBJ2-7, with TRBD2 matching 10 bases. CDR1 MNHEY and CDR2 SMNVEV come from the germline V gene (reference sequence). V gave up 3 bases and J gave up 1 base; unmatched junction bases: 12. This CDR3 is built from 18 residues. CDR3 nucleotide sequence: TGTGCCAGCAGTTTGCCCAGCGGGAGGGCCCTCTTATCCTACGAGCAGTACTTC. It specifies CASSLPSGRALLSYEQYF.

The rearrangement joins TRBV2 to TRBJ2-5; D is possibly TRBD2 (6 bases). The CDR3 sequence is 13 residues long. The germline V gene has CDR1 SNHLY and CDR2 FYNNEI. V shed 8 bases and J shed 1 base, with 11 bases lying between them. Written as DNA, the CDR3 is TGTGCCAGCGGTGCGGGGCTCCAAGAGACCCAGTACTTC. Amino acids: CASGAGLQETQYF.